One and the same sample provided the 13 T cell receptor beta chains below, sequenced in a study of T cell responses to AZD1222 COVID-19 vaccine. Sequenced by immunoSEQ multiplex PCR; TCRdb stores in-frame clones only, minus some. This repertoire shows some 96,000 clones, approximately 87% found once; its top ten account for 15% to 20%. The source was peripheral blood, collected on day 0 of AZD1222 vaccination. All receptors derive from an adult in good health.

This chain uses TRBV15 with TRBJ2-7; TRBD2 agrees at 8 bases. The V gene end was trimmed by 7 bases and the J gene end by 6 bases; junction bases not matched to a gene: 8. CDR1 and CDR2 (germline): LNHNV, YYDKDF (reference sequence). This CDR3 is built from 13 residues. CDR3 sequence: CATKPGTSGEQYF. The CDR3 DNA follows: TGTGCCACCAAGCCCGGGACTAGTGGCGAGCAGTACTTC.

This chain links TRBV6-2 or TRBV6-3 with TRBJ2-5, with TRBD2 matching 12 bases. The CDR3 contains 19 residues. With V trimmed by 5 bases and J by 1 base, 14 bases remained unmatched. Germline V CDR1 and CDR2: MNHEY, SVGEGT. CDR3 sequence: CASSAPLAGGPIVQETQYF. CDR3 nucleotide sequence: TGTGCCAGCAGTGCCCCTCTAGCGGGAGGGCCTATTGTCCAAGAGACCCAGTACTTC.

The V and J genes are TRBV5-6 and TRBJ2-7; D call uncertain. Germline assignment: CDR1 SGHDT and CDR2 YYEEEE. Between the trimmed V and J ends, which lost 5 bases and 1 base, there was a span of 10 bases. This CDR3 has 13 amino acids. The CDR3, as DNA: TGTGCCAGCAGGGGTCCTGGATCCTACGAGCAGTACTTC. Translated: CASRGPGSYEQYF.

This chain connects TRBV7-6 to TRBJ2-4; D possibly corresponds to TRBD1 (6 bases). Trimming pared 1 base from V and 12 bases from J, leaving 13 bases between. The germline gives CDR1 SGHVS, CDR2 FNYEAQ. The CDR3 consists of 13 residues. The CDR3: CASSLGWTASQYF. For the CDR3, the DNA is TGTGCCAGCAGCTTAGGATGGACAGCGTCTCAGTACTTC. Together with reference TRBV7-6 and TRBJ2-4, the CDR3 gives the full variable domain: GAGVSQSPRYKVTKRGQDVALRCDPISGHVSLYWYRQALGQGPEFLTYFNYEAQQDKSGLPNDRFSAERPEGSISTLTIQRTEQRDSAMYRCASSLGWTASQYFGAGTRLSVL.

The CDR3 spells CASSRVAGGRADTQYF. The DNA for the CDR3 is TGTGCCAGCAGCCGAGTTGCGGGAGGGCGTGCAGATACGCAGTATTTT. This chain joins TRBV3-1 (or the pseudogene TRBV3-2) and TRBJ2-3; 9 bases match TRBD2. J lost 4 bases, V lost 4 bases, and 9 bases had no gene match. CDR3 length equals 16 residues. The germline gives CDR1 LGHDT, CDR2 YNNKEL (reference sequence).

The V call is TRBV18, the J call TRBJ2-7; a possible D gene is TRBD1 (7 bases). V was cut by 6 bases and J by 3 bases, with 9 bases left in between. Germline CDR1 reads KGHSH; CDR2 reads LQKENI. This CDR3 has 12 residues. The CDR3 bases are TGTGCCAGCTCGCGGGACAGCTACGAGCAGTACTTC. The encoded protein is CASSRDSYEQYF.

This clone was seen a handful of times. V and J are TRBV5-1 and TRBJ2-7, with TRBD1 matching over 9 bases. The V gene's germline CDR1 is SGHRS and CDR2 YFSETQ. This CDR3 is 14 amino acids long. Trimming at V came to 2 bases and at J to 4 bases, leaving 4 bases not matched to a gene. CDR3: CASSFQDRGYEQYF. Written as DNA, the CDR3 is TGCGCCAGCAGCTTTCAGGACAGGGGATACGAGCAGTACTTC.

In its sample, this clone was seen a few times. The chain recombines TRBV24-1 with TRBJ1-4, with no clear D. The CDR3 consists of 13 residues. Germline CDR1 reads KGHDR; CDR2 reads SFDVKD. V shed 0 bases and J shed 8 bases, with 6 bases lying between them. The CDR3 DNA sequence: TGTGCCACCAGTGATTTGGTGGGGGAAAAACTGTTTTTT. Translating gives CATSDLVGEKLFF.

The genes are TRBV7-9 and TRBJ2-7; 7 positions agree with TRBD2. Germline loops: CDR1 SEHNR, CDR2 FQNEAQ (reference sequence). J was trimmed by 7 bases and V by 5 bases; bases with no gene match: 11. The CDR3 extends over 14 amino acids. The CDR3 protein is CASSTAGAGREQYF. The CDR3 DNA is TGTGCCAGCAGCACAGCCGGAGCGGGGAGGGAGCAGTACTTC.

The chain has TRBV7-6 and TRBJ1-2, with TRBD1 as a possible D gene (5 bases). Germline assignment: CDR1 SGHVS and CDR2 FNYEAQ. Trimming stripped 0 bases from V and 8 bases from J, with 16 bases between. This CDR3 comprises 15 residues. The CDR3 bases are TGTGCCAGCAGCTTAGCGCGGTCGGGGGAGGGAGGCTACACCTTC. Its translation: CASSLARSGEGGYTF.

The rearrangement links TRBV6-5 to TRBJ2-5, with a tentative D call TRBD2 (5 bases). Deletions cut 6 bases from V and 2 bases from J, with 16 bases between. The CDR3 is 15 residues long. The germline CDR1 and CDR2 sequences are MNHEY and SVGAGI. CDR3 DNA: TGTGCCAGCAGAAGGGAGTCGAGATCTCAAGAGACCCAGTACTTC. Residues: CASRRESRSQETQYF.

This clone was seen only a few times. This chain uses TRBV28 with TRBJ1-1; tentative D call: TRBD1 (5 bases). The CDR3 is 13 residues long. Germline loops: CDR1 MDHEN, CDR2 SYDVKM. V lost 8 bases and J 0 bases, leaving 10 bases between the germline ends. The CDR3 loop reads CASGATLNTEAFF. CDR3 DNA: TGTGCCAGCGGGGCGACGCTGAACACTGAAGCTTTCTTT.

This clone was recorded a few times. This chain connects TRBV19 to TRBJ2-5, with D unclear. The germline V gene has CDR1 LNHDA and CDR2 SQIVND (reference sequence). CDR3 length: 15 residues. V lost 0 bases to trimming and J lost 7 bases, with 15 bases between them. This CDR3 is CASSIDRTYLRTQYF. The CDR3 DNA reads TGTGCCAGTAGTATAGATCGAACCTACTTACGGACCCAGTACTTC.